Shown below are 21 T cell receptor beta chains from a single sample sequenced in a study of blood T cell repertoires in COVID-19. Clones were read by immunoSEQ multiplex PCR, and TCRdb kept only the in-frame ones, dropping some. Seen here are over 250,000 clones, approximately 85% observed once, and the top ten hold about 11%. The sample taken for sequencing was peripheral blood. The source of these receptors is a woman between 65 and 79 years old with acute or convalescent COVID-19.

In its sample, this clone was seen once. The J gene is TRBJ1-5, the V gene TRBV5-1; maybe TRBD1 (5 bases). This CDR3 region has 14 residues. V was pared by 5 bases and J by 4 bases, with 13 bases between. Germline CDR1 is SGHRS and CDR2 is YFSETQ. The CDR3 here is CASSPSGSNQPQHF. The CDR3 DNA reads TGCGCCAGCAGTCCCTCAGGGTCGAATCAGCCCCAGCATTTT.

The chain recombines TRBV9 with TRBJ1-3; possibly TRBD1 for D (6 bases). The CDR3 runs to 15 residues. Germline loops: CDR1 SGDLS, CDR2 YYNGEE. V shed 0 bases and J shed 2 bases, with 9 bases lying between them. DNA of the CDR3: TGTGCCAGCAGCGTAGTTCAGGGGCCTGGAAACACCATATATTTT. It codes for CASSVVQGPGNTIYF. Based on the CDR3 plus reference TRBV9 and TRBJ1-3, the full variable domain is DSGVTQTPKHLITATGQRVTLRCSPRSGDLSVYWYQQSLDQGLQFLIQYYNGEERAKGNILERFSAQQFPDLHSELNLSSLELGDSALYFCASSVVQGPGNTIYFGEGSWLTVV.

The chain employs TRBV11-2 and TRBJ1-1, with D uncertain. Between the trimmed V and J ends, which lost 2 bases and 5 bases, there was a span of 9 bases. The germline CDR1 and CDR2 sequences are SGHAT and FQNNGV. This CDR3 region has 13 residues. The CDR3 loop is CASSLSWRTEAFF. CDR3 sequence (DNA): TGTGCCAGCAGCTTAAGTTGGAGAACTGAAGCTTTCTTT. Full variable domain (remainder filled in from reference TRBV11-2 and TRBJ1-1): EAGVAQSPRYKIIEKRQSVAFWCNPISGHATLYWYQQILGQGPKLLIQFQNNGVVDDSQLPKDRFSAERLKGVDSTLKIQPAKLEDSAVYLCASSLSWRTEAFFGQGTRLTVV.

Remarks on this clone: No conserved phenylalanine or tryptophan ends this CDR3, so it is likely a read error. It is unclear where the CDR3 begins or ends on the DNA, so no DNA is shown, and the CDR3 is as TCRdb lists it. V gene TRBV23-1 combines with J gene TRBJ1-6; the DNA was not used to check the table's D call, TRBD1. TRBV23-1 counts as an open reading frame of uncertain function. A total of 12 residues make up the CDR3, ends included. The CDR3 reads CASSHPYRGFRS.

This clone has just one count. The rearrangement uses TRBV3-1 (or the pseudogene TRBV3-2) and TRBJ1-5; D is ambiguous. CDR1 is LGHDT and CDR2 is YNNKEL in the germline V gene (reference sequence). The CDR3 runs to 17 residues. Trimming cost V 0 bases and J 9 bases, with 21 bases left between them. CDR3 loop: CASSQDGRTGKVGPQHF. The CDR3 region has the DNA TGTGCCAGCAGCCAAGATGGTCGGACGGGGAAAGTAGGGCCCCAGCATTTT.

J is TRBJ1-5 and V is TRBV6-4; D remains unclear. There are 15 residues in the CDR3. Per the germline V gene, CDR1 is MRHNA and CDR2 is SNTAGT. V was shortened by 6 bases and J by 0 bases, with 12 bases between the two germline ends. The CDR3 DNA sequence: TGTGCCAGCAGAGATACCGGGAATAGCAATCAGCCCCAGCATTTT. Its protein product is CASRDTGNSNQPQHF.

The chain employs TRBV30 and TRBJ2-7, with D maybe TRBD2 (7 bases). The CDR3 runs 15 residues. The germline V and J ends were trimmed by 1 base and 2 bases, with 15 bases remaining between them. CDR1 and CDR2 from the germline V gene are GTSNPN and SVGIG (reference sequence). DNA for the CDR3: TGTGCCTGGAGTGAGGGAGGGGGTACACCCTACGAGCAGTACTTC. Translated: CAWSEGGGTPYEQYF.

The chain links TRBV7-6 to TRBJ1-4; D unclear. Germline V gene data show CDR1 as SGHVS and CDR2 as FNYEAQ. Trimming cost V 1 base and J 0 bases, with 9 bases left between them. This CDR3 has 16 residues. The CDR3 here is CASSLGGGPTNEKLFF. In DNA, the CDR3 is TGTGCCAGCAGCTTAGGTGGCGGTCCAACTAATGAAAAACTGTTTTTT.

The gene calls are TRBV30 and TRBJ1-1; TRBD1 is a possible D gene (5 bases). This CDR3 comprises 15 residues. Looked up from germline, CDR1 is GTSNPN and CDR2 is SVGIG (reference sequence). Trimming stripped 5 bases from V and 1 base from J, with 17 bases between. CDR3 sequence: CAWGSETVTNTEAFF. The CDR3, as DNA: TGTGCCTGGGGGAGTGAGACAGTCACGAACACTGAAGCTTTCTTT. Full variable domain (remainder filled in from reference TRBV30 and TRBJ1-1): SQTIHQWPATLVQPVGSPLSLECTVEGTSNPNLYWYRQAAGRGLQLLFYSVGIGQISSEVPQNLSASRPQDRQFILSSKKLLLSDSGFYLCAWGSETVTNTEAFFGQGTRLTVV.

The rearrangement uses TRBV18 and TRBJ2-7; 11 bases are a match to TRBD2. This CDR3 is built from 13 residues. Germline CDR1 KGHSH, CDR2 LQKENI. The V gene end was trimmed by 3 bases and the J gene end by 5 bases; junction bases not matched to a gene: 0. CDR3: CASSPGLADEQYF. The CDR3 coding sequence is TGTGCCAGCTCACCGGGACTAGCGGACGAGCAGTACTTC.

The chain uses TRBV14 and TRBJ1-6, with 9 bases fitting TRBD1. The junction had 9 bases not matched to a gene; V was cut back by 3 bases and J by 9 bases. The CDR3 has 16 residues. Germline V gives CDR1 SGHDN, CDR2 FVKESK. CDR3 nucleotide sequence: TGTGCCAGCAGCCAGCTGCGGGGGACAGGGTCTTCACCCCTCCACTTT. Translation: CASSQLRGTGSSPLHF.

About this clone: The sample has other DNA sequences that encode this CDR3 too. This chain uses TRBV9 with TRBJ2-2; unclear D gene. V lost 0 bases to trimming and J lost 1 base, with 4 bases between them. The CDR3 is 14 amino acids. Germline loops: CDR1 SGDLS, CDR2 YYNGEE. CDR3 sequence reads: CASSVGGNTGELFF. In nucleotides, the CDR3 is TGTGCCAGCAGCGTAGGAGGGAACACCGGGGAGCTGTTTTTT.

The chain links TRBV14 to TRBJ2-3; 10 nucleotides match TRBD2. This CDR3 has 15 amino acids. Losses at the gene ends were 1 base for V and 9 bases for J; bases not matched to a gene: 7. Per germline, CDR1 SGHDN and CDR2 FVKESK. The CDR3 nucleotides read TGTGCCAGCAGCCAAGGGACTAGCGGTACATTCACGCAGTATTTT. It translates to CASSQGTSGTFTQYF.

V gene TRBV6-5 combines with J gene TRBJ1-1; 7 bases align to TRBD1. CDR1 is MNHEY and CDR2 is SVGAGI in the germline V gene. This CDR3 spans 13 amino acids. V shed 7 bases, J shed 5 bases, and the junction held 7 bases outside the gene matches. DNA of the CDR3: TGTGCCAGCAAGGACAGGAGGAGAACTGAAGCTTTCTTT. Protein: CASKDRRRTEAFF.

The J gene is TRBJ2-1, the V gene TRBV14; 7 nucleotides match TRBD1. Germline-derived CDR1 and CDR2 are SGHDN and FVKESK. The CDR3 is 16 amino acids. V was clipped by 3 bases and J by 5 bases; unmatched bases: 10. The CDR3 DNA reads TGTGCCAGCAGCCAGGAATACAGGGGATGGGACAATGAGCAGTTCTTC. It specifies CASSQEYRGWDNEQFF.

The chain recombines TRBV19 with TRBJ2-1; 8 bases are shared with TRBD1. CDR1 and CDR2 (germline): LNHDA, SQIVND (reference sequence). With V trimmed by 7 bases and J by 7 bases, 9 bases remained unmatched. CDR3 length: 14 residues. The CDR3: CASKETGEWNEQFF. The CDR3 bases are TGTGCCAGTAAGGAGACAGGGGAGTGGAATGAGCAGTTCTTC.

The V and J genes are TRBV4-1 and TRBJ2-1, with D possibly matching TRBD1 (6 bases). Trimming stripped 9 bases from V and 5 bases from J, with 17 bases between. Per the germline V gene, CDR1 is MGHRA and CDR2 is YSYEKL. This CDR3 contains 14 residues. In DNA, the CDR3 is TGCGCCAGTACCAAGGGGGTCAGGGACAATGAGCAGTTCTTC. Its protein is CASTKGVRDNEQFF.

This clone was found a few times. The chain employs TRBV23-1 and TRBJ2-7; 7 nucleotides match TRBD2. TRBV23-1 is flagged as an ORF with uncertain function. CDR3 length: 15 amino acids. V shed 7 bases, J shed 2 bases, and the junction held 11 bases outside the gene matches. The DNA of the CDR3 is TGCGCCAGCACCTGGGGGGAGGCGGGGGCCTACGAGCAGTACTTC. Protein sequence: CASTWGEAGAYEQYF.

The V and J genes are TRBV12-3 or TRBV12-4 and TRBJ1-5, with D unresolved. The CDR3 has 13 residues. V lost 4 bases and J lost 4, with 8 bases in between. The CDR3 here is CASSSGQNQPQHF. In DNA, the CDR3 is TGTGCCAGCAGTTCAGGCCAAAATCAGCCCCAGCATTTT.

This clone was counted a single time. The chain is built from TRBV25-1 and TRBJ1-2; no clear D. Trimming removed 4 bases at V and 4 bases at J, with 16 bases between. The germline gives CDR1 MGHDK, CDR2 SYGVNS. The CDR3 is 15 residues long. CDR3 in amino acids: CASSGPSIPFYGYTF. CDR3 nucleotides: TGTGCCAGCAGTGGCCCGAGTATCCCTTTCTATGGCTACACCTTC.

The chain is built from TRBV3-1 (or the pseudogene TRBV3-2) and TRBJ2-5; 14 nucleotides align to TRBD2. V lost 1 base to trimming and J lost 5 bases; unmatched junction nucleotides: 3. Germline V gene data show CDR1 as LGHDT and CDR2 as YNNKEL (reference sequence). The CDR3 sequence is 16 residues long. This CDR3 reads CASSQGRTSGGETQYF. CDR3 nucleotide sequence: TGTGCCAGCAGCCAAGGACGGACTAGCGGGGGGGAGACCCAGTACTTC.